This T cell receptor beta chain was captured in a study of identical twins. General study findings and limits: Invariant populations such as MAIT and iNKT cells could partly muddle zero-insertion analyses. Fewer insertions characterized abundant cord blood beta clonotypes, whereas memory repertoires showed none.

The germline gives CDR1 SNHLY, CDR2 FYNNEI. Trimming took 8 bases from V and 2 from J; bases not matched to a gene: 9. The CDR3 loop spans 15 amino acids. TCRdb used MiXCR to reprocess the 5' RACE reads, holding one entry per CDR3 protein. The sample consists of approximately 670,000 distinct CDR3 sequences, roughly 6% of them appearing once. Remarks on this clonotype: Its target is not known.

The TCR sequence derives from a young man in good health. J is TRBJ1-5 and V is TRBV2; 7 nucleotides match TRBD1. The material sequenced was naive T cells sorted from blood. The CDR3 nucleotides read TGTGCCAGCGGATTCGAAGGACAGGGCAATCAGCCCCAGCATTTT. Translating it yields CASGFEGQGNQPQHF.